This T cell receptor beta chain derives from a study of cytomegalovirus exposure and HLA in healthy donors. Findings and caveats of the study: Altogether, about 160 TCR beta chains were recorded as cytomegalovirus-associated.

The donors were members of the roughly 120-subject validation cohort (separate from the roughly 660-subject first cohort). The protocol was immunoSEQ multiplex PCR, while the TCRdb copy is restricted to in-frame clones and leaves out a portion. The sample includes under 150,000 clones, approximately 84% of them seen just once. Trimming left V 5 bases short and J 4 bases short, with 15 bases between. The CDR3 has 14 residues. CDR1 is MNHEY, CDR2 SVGAGI, per germline. As concerns this clone: Antigen unknown.

The genes are TRBV6-5 and TRBJ2-7; D might be TRBD1 (6 bases). Sequences were obtained from PBMCs. This sequence originates from a woman in her twenties or thirties in good health and CMV-seronegative. CDR3: CASSSLGDTYEQYF. CDR3 sequence (DNA): TGTGCCAGCAGTAGTCTAGGGGACACGTACGAGCAGTACTTC.